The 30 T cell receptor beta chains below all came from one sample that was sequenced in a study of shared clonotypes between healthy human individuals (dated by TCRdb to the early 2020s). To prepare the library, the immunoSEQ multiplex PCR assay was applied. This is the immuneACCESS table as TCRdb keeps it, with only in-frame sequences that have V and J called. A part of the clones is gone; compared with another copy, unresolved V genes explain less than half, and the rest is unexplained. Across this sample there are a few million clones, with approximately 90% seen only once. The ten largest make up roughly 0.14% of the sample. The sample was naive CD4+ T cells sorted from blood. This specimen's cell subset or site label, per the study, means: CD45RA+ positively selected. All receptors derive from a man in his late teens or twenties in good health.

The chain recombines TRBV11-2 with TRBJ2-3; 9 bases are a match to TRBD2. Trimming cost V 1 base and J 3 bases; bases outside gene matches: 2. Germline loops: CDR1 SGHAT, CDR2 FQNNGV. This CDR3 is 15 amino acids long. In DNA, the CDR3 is TGTGCCAGCAGCTTAGGCGGGAGGGGGACAGATACGCAGTATTTT. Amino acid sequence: CASSLGGRGTDTQYF.

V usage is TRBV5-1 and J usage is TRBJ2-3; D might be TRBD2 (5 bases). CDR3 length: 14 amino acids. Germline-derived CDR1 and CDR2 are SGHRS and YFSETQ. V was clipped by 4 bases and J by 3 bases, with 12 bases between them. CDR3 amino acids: CASSLASVTDTQYF. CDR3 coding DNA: TGCGCCAGCAGCCTAGCCTCGGTTACAGATACGCAGTATTTT.

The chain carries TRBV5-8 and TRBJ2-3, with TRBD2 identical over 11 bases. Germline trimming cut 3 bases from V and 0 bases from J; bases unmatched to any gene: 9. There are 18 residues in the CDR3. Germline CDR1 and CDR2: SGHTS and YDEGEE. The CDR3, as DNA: TGTGCCAGCAGCTCCGGGACTAGCGGATGGACTAGCACAGATACGCAGTATTTT. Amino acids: CASSSGTSGWTSTDTQYF.

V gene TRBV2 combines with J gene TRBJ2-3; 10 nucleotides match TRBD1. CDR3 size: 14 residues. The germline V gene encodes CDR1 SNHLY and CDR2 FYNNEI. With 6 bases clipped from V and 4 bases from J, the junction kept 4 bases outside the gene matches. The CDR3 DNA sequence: TGTGCCAGCAGGACAGGGGGCGCGGCAGATACGCAGTATTTT. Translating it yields CASRTGGAADTQYF.

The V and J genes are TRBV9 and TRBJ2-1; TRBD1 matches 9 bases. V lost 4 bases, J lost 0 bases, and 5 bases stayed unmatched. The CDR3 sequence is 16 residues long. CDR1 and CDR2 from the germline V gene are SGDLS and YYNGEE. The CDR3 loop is CASSKRQGDSYNEQFF. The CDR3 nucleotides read TGTGCCAGCAGCAAAAGACAGGGGGACTCCTACAATGAGCAGTTCTTC.

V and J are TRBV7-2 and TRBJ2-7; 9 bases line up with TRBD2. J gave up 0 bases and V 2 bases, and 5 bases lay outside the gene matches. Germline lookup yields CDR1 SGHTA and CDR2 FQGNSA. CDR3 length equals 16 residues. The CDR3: CASSLHGSGSSYEQYF. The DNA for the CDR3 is TGTGCCAGCAGCTTACACGGTAGCGGGAGCTCCTACGAGCAGTACTTC.

In nucleotides, the CDR3 is TGTGCCAGCATGGGTACTGGAAACACCATATATTTT. It yields the protein CASMGTGNTIYF. The V gene is TRBV27, the J gene TRBJ1-3; no reliable D call. This CDR3 contains 12 residues. V dropped 7 bases and J dropped 2 bases, with 6 bases sitting between them. Germline CDR1 reads MNHEY; CDR2 reads SMNVEV (reference sequence).

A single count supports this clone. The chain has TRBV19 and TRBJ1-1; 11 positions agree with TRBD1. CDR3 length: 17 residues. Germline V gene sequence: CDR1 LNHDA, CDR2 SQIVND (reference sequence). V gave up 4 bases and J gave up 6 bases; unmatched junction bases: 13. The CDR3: CASSTLGQGDRRSEAFF. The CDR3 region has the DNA TGTGCCAGTAGTACCCTGGGACAGGGGGACCGAAGGTCTGAAGCTTTCTTT.

The CDR3 reads CASSLDGRITDTQYF. In DNA form, the CDR3 reads TGTGCCAGCAGCTTGGACGGGAGAATAACAGATACGCAGTATTTT. This chain links TRBV5-6 with TRBJ2-3, with D perhaps matching TRBD2 (6 bases). CDR3 length: 15 amino acids. Germline CDR1 is SGHDT and CDR2 is YYEEEE. Trimming pared 0 bases from V and 3 bases from J, leaving 11 bases between.

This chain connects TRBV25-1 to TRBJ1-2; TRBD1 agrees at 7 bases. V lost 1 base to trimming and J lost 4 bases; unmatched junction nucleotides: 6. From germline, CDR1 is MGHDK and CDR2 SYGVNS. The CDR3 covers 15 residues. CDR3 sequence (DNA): TGTGCCAGCAGTGAATCACCGGGACAGCTCTATGGCTACACCTTC. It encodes CASSESPGQLYGYTF.

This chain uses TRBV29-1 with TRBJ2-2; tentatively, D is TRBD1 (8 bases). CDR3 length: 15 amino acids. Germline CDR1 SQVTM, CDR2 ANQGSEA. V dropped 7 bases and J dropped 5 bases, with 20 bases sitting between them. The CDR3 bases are TGCAGCGCCAGCGGACAGGGAGGGACGACCGGGGAGCTGTTTTTT. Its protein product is CSASGQGGTTGELFF.

The CDR3 spells CASRRQGSNSPLHF. The CDR3 DNA is TGTGCCAGCAGGAGACAGGGCAGTAATTCACCCCTCCACTTT. V and J are TRBV28 and TRBJ1-6; TRBD1 agrees at 7 bases. This CDR3 comprises 14 residues. The V segment lost 6 bases and the J segment 6 bases; nucleotides outside the gene matches: 5. Germline values: CDR1 MDHEN, CDR2 SYDVKM.

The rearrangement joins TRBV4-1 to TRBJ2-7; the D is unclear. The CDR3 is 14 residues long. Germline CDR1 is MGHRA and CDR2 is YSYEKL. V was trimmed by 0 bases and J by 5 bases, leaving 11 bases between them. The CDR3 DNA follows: TGCGCCAGCAGCCAAGATGGTAGATGGGACGAGCAGTACTTC. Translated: CASSQDGRWDEQYF.

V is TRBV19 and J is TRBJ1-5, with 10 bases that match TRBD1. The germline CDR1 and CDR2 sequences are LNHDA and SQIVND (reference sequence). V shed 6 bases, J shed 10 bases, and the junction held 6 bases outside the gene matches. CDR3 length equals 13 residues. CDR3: CASRMDRGKPQHF. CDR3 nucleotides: TGTGCCAGTAGGATGGACAGGGGGAAACCCCAGCATTTT.

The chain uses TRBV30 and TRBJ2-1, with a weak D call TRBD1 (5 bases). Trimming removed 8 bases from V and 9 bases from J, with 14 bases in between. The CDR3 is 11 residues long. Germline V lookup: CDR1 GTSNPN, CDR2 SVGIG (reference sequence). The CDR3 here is CASGRGGEQFF. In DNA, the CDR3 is TGTGCCAGTGGAAGGGGTGGTGAGCAGTTCTTC.

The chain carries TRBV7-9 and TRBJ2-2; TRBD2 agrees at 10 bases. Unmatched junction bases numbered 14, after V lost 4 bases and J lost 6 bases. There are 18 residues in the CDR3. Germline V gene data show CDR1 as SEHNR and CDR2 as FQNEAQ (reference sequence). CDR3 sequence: CASSSSPSAGGPSGELFF. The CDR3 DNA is TGTGCCAGCAGCTCATCCCCTTCAGCGGGGGGGCCCTCCGGGGAGCTGTTTTTT.

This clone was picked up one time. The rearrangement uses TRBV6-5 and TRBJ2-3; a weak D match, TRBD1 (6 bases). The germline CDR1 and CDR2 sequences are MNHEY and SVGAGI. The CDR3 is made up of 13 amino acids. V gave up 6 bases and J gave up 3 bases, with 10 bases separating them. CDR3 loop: CASRTQGTDTQYF. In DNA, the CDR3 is TGTGCCAGCAGGACCCAGGGGACAGATACGCAGTATTTT.

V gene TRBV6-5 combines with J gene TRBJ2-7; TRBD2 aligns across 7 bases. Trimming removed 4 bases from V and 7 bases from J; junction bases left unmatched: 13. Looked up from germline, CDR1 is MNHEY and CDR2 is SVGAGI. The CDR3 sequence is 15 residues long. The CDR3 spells CASSSPTSRGGEQYF. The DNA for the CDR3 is TGTGCCAGCAGTTCTCCGACTAGCCGAGGTGGAGAGCAGTACTTC.

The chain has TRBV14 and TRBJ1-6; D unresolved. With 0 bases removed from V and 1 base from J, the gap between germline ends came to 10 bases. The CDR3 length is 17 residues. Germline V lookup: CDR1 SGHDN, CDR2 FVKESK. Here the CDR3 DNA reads TGTGCCAGCAGCCAAGATACGGCGAGGTCCTATAATTCACCCCTCCACTTT. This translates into CASSQDTARSYNSPLHF. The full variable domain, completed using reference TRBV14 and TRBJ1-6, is EAGVTQFPSHSVIEKGQTVTLRCDPISGHDNLYWYRRVMGKEIKFLLHFVKESKQDESGMPNNRFLAERTGGTYSTLKVQPAELEDSGVYFCASSQDTARSYNSPLHFGNGTRLTVT.

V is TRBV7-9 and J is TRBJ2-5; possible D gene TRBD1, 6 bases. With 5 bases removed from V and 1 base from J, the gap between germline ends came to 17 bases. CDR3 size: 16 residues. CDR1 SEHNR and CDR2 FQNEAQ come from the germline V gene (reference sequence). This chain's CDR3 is CASSPRQVRSQETQYF. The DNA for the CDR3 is TGTGCCAGCAGCCCAAGACAGGTTCGATCCCAAGAGACCCAGTACTTC.

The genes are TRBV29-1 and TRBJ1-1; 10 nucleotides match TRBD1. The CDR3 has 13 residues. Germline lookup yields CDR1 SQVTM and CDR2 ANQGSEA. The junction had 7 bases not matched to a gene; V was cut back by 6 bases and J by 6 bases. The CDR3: CSVSGQGYPEAFF. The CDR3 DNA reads TGCAGCGTGTCGGGACAGGGGTATCCTGAAGCTTTCTTT.

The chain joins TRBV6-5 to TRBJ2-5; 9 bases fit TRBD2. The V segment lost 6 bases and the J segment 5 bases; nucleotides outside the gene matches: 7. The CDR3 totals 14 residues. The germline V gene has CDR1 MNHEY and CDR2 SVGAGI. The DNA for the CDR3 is TGTGCCAGCAGGCCCGGGACTAGCATGGAGACCCAGTACTTC. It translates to CASRPGTSMETQYF.

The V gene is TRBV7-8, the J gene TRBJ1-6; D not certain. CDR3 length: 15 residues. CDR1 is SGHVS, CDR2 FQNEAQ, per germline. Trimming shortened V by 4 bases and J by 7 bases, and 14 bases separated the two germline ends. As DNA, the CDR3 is TGTGCCAGCAGCTCTGCGACGGGAGGGAATTCACCCCTCCACTTT. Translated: CASSSATGGNSPLHF.

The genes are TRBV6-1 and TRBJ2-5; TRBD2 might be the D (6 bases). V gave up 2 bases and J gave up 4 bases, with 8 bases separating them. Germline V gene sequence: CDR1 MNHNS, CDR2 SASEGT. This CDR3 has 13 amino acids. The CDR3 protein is CASSEQEGETQYF. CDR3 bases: TGTGCCAGCAGTGAACAGGAGGGAGAGACCCAGTACTTC.

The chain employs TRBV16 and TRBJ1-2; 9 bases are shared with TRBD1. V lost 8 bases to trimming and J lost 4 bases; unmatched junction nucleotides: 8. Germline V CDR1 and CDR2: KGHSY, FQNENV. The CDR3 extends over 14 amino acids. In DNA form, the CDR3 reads TGTGCCAGCGGAAAGGGACAGGGCAGCTATGGCTACACCTTC. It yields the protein CASGKGQGSYGYTF.

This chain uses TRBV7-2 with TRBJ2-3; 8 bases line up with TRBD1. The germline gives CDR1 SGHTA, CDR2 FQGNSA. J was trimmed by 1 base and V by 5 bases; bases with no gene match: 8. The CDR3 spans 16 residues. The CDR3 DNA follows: TGTGCCAGCAGCCGTCAGGGGGCGCTCGGCACAGATACGCAGTATTTT. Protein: CASSRQGALGTDTQYF.

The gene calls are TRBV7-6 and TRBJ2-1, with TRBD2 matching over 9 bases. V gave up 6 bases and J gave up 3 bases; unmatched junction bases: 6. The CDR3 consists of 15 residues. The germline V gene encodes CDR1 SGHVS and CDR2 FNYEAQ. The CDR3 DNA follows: TGTGCCAGCAGTCAAAGCGGGGGGATCTACAATGAGCAGTTCTTC. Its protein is CASSQSGGIYNEQFF.

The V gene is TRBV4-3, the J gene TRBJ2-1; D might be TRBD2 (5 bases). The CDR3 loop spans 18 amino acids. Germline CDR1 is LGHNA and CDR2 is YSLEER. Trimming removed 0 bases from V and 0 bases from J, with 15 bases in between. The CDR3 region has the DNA TGCGCCAGCAGCCAAGAGCCGCCGGGGTCGAGCTCCTACAATGAGCAGTTCTTC. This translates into CASSQEPPGSSSYNEQFF.

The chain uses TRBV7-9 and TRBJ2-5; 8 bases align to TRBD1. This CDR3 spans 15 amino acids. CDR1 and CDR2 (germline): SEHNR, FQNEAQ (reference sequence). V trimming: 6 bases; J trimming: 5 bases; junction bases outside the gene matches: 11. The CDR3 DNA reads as TGTGCCAGCAGACCCCGGACAGGGTTTGGGGAGACCCAGTACTTC. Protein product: CASRPRTGFGETQYF.

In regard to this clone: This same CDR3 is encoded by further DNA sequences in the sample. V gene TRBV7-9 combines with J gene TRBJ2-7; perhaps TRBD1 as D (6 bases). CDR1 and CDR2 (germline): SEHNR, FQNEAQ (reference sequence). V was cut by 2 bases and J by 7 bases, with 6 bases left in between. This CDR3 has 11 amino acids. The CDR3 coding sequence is TGTGCCAGCAGCTTAAGGGGGGAGCAGTACTTC. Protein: CASSLRGEQYF.